Following are 4 T cell receptor beta chains from one sample sequenced in a study of beta chain features in type 1 diabetes. Expressed TCRB transcripts were sequenced because the entire RNA isolate underwent reverse transcription. This table comes from immunoSEQ multiplex PCR, and its TCRdb copy is limited to in-frame clones, with some not included. The table has some 410,000 clones, 9.5% to 12% seen once; the top ten hold less than 0.06%. Sequenced material: naive CD4+ T cells from blood. Every receptor here comes from a woman younger than 35 in good health.

This chain uses TRBV13 with TRBJ2-3; D is perhaps TRBD1 (6 bases). Germline-derived CDR1 and CDR2 are PRHDT and FYEKMQ (reference sequence). Trimming removed 5 bases from V and 9 bases from J, with 12 bases in between. This CDR3 comprises 12 residues. CDR3 in DNA: TGTGCCAGCAGCCCCAGGGGCCCGACGCAGTATTTT. This codes for CASSPRGPTQYF.

A few counts support this clone. The rearrangement joins TRBV28 to TRBJ2-5; 8 bases map to TRBD1. This CDR3 has 15 residues. The germline V gene has CDR1 MDHEN and CDR2 SYDVKM. V lost 1 base to trimming and J lost 5 bases; unmatched junction nucleotides: 6. CDR3 region: CASSLLPGGGETQYF. The CDR3 nucleotides are TGTGCCAGCAGTTTATTGCCAGGGGGCGGGGAGACCCAGTACTTC.

This clone was detected only a few times. This rearrangement joins TRBV29-1 to TRBJ2-3; D is perhaps TRBD2 (5 bases). This CDR3 is built from 14 residues. The V end was cut by 6 bases, the J end by 3 bases, with 16 bases between. The germline V gene has CDR1 SQVTM and CDR2 ANQGSEA. The CDR3 spells CSVSGPAITDTQYF. The CDR3 bases are TGCAGCGTCAGCGGCCCAGCGATAACAGATACGCAGTATTTT.

The chain couples TRBV10-3 to TRBJ2-7; 11 bases match TRBD2. This CDR3 comprises 15 residues. Germline assignment: CDR1 ENHRY and CDR2 SYGVKD. J lost 5 bases, V lost 0 bases, and 3 bases had no gene match. The CDR3 nucleotides read TGTGCCATCAGTGAGTCACTAGCGGGAGCCCACGAGCAGTACTTC. It codes for CAISESLAGAHEQYF.